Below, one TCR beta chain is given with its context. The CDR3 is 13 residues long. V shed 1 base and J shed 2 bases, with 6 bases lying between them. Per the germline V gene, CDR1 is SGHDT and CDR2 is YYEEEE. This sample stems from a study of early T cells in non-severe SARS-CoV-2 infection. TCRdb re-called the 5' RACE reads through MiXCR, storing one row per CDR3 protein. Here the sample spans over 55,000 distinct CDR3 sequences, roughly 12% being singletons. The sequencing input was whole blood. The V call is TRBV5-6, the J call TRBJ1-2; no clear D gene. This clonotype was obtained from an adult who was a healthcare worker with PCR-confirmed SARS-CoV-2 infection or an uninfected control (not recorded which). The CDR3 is CASSLIANYGYTF. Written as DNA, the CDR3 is TGTGCCAGCAGCTTGATCGCCAACTATGGCTACACCTTC. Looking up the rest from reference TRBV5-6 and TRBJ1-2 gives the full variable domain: DAGVTQSPTHLIKTRGQQVTLRCSPKSGHDTVSWYQQALGQGPQFIFQYYEEEERQRGNFPDRFSGHQFPNYSSELNVNALLLGDSALYLCASSLIANYGYTFGSGTRLTVV.